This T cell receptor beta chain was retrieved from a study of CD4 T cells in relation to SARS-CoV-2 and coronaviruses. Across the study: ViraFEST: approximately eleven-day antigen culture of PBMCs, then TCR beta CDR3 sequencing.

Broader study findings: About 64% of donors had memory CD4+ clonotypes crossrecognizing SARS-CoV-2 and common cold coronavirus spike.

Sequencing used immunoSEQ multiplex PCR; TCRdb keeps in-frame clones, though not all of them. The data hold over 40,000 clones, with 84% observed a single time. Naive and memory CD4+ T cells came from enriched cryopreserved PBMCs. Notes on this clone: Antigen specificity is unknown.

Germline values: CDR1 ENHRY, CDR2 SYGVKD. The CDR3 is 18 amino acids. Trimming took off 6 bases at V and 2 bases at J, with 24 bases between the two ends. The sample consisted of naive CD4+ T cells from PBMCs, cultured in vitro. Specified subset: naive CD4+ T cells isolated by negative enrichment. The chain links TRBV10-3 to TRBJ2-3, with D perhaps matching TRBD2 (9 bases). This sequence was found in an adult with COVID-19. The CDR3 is CAIRPGQAGGSLTDTQYF. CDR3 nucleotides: TGTGCCATCAGGCCGGGACAGGCGGGAGGGAGCCTCACAGATACGCAGTATTTT.